This T cell receptor beta chain was retrieved from a study of T cells in Graves' hyperthyroidism and ophthalmopathy. Study background: Peripheral blood was drawn at first diagnosis, prior to all treatment. Whole-study findings and limits: A 13 V-J model separated ophthalmopathy from stable hyperthyroidism.

This clonotype was seen repeatedly, ten times or more. Antigen: not known. Amplified TCR beta CDR3 regions derived from RNA transcripts. The primer set for the first-round RT-PCR of the TCR CDR3 was HTBI. Via MiXCR, TCRdb re-called the multiplex PCR reads, giving one row per CDR3 protein. The repertoire holds a few hundred thousand distinct CDR3 sequences, with less than 20% as singletons. After removal of 1 base from V and 3 bases from J, the junction contained 9 bases not matched to a gene. The germline CDR1 and CDR2 sequences are DFQATT and SNEGSKA (reference sequence). CDR3 size: 16 residues. The PBMCs were sourced from fresh peripheral blood (about 10 ml).

The TCR sequence derives from a woman aged 45 to 65 with Graves' hyperthyroidism. This sequence joins TRBV20-1 and TRBJ2-3; 8 bases are a match to TRBD2. The sequencing input was blood. CDR3 sequence reads: CSARVSAGGVTDTQYF. The CDR3, as DNA: TGCAGTGCTAGAGTTTCGGCGGGAGGCGTGACAGATACGCAGTATTTT.